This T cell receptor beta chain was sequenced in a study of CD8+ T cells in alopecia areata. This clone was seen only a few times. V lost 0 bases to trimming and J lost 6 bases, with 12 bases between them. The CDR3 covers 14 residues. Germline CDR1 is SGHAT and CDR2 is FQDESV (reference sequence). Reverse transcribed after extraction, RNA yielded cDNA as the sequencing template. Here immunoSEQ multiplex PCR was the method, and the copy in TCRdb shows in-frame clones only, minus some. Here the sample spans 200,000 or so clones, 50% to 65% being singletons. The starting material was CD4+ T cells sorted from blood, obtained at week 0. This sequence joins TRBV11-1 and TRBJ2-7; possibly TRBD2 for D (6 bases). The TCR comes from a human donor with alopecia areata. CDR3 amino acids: CASSLASWGGEQYF. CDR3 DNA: TGTGCCAGCAGCTTAGCGTCCTGGGGAGGCGAGCAGTACTTC.